This T cell receptor beta chain originates from a study of T-cell memory formation after mild COVID-19. Study-level information: In these data, TCR clusters were largely donor specific.

A 5'RACE reaction primed in the constant segment made cDNA libraries of TCR alpha and TCR beta, and these carried sample barcodes and UMIs. TCRdb reprocessed the 5' RACE reads via MiXCR and lists one record per CDR3 protein. The sample contains roughly 50,000 distinct CDR3 sequences, more than 9% of which appear only once. At least ten counts were recorded for this clonotype. Its target is unknown. The CDR3 contains 15 residues. The V end lost 6 bases, the J end lost 7 bases, and 18 bases lay between the germline ends. Study-wide findings and caveats: Cross-reactive memory seemingly joined, as some responding clones were found in pre-infection memory. Clones contracting day 15 to 85 were balanced CD4/CD8; later expanders leaned CD4+.

The rearrangement uses TRBV12-3 or TRBV12-4 and TRBJ2-2; maybe TRBD1 (6 bases). The material sequenced was PBMCs or a T cell subset sorted from them (not recorded which). This sequence originates from a man between 18 and 35 years old who had mild COVID-19 (a few samples of this study predate the infection). Cell type and time point are not known. CDR3 protein: CASRVRDKAYGELFF. The DNA for the CDR3 is TGTGCCAGCAGGGTCCGGGACAAGGCCTACGGGGAGCTGTTTTTT.